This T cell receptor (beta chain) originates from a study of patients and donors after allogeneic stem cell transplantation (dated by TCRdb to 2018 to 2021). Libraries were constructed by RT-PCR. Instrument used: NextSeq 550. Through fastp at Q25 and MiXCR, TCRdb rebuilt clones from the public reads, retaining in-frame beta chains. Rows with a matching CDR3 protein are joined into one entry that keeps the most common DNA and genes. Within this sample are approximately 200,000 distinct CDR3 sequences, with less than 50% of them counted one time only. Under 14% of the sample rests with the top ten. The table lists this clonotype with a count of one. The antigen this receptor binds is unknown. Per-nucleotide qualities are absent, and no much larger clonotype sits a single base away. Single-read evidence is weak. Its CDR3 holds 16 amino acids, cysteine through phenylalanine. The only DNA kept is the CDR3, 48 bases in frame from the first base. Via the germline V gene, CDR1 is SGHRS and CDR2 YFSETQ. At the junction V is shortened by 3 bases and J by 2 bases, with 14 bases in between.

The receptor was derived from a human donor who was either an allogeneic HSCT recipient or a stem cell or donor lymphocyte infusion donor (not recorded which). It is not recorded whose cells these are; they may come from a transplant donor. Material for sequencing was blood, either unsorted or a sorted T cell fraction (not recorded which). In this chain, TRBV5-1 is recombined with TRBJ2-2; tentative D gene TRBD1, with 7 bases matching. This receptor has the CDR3 CASSYRGTANTGELFF. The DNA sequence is TGCGCCAGCAGCTACCGCGGGACAGCAAACACCGGGGAGCTGTTTTTT. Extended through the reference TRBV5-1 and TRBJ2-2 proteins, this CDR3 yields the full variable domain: KAGVTQTPRYLIKTRGQQVTLSCSPISGHRSVSWYQQTPGQGLQFLFEYFSETQRNKGNFPGRFSGRQFSNSRSEMNVSTLELGDSALYLCASSYRGTANTGELFFGEGSRLTVL.